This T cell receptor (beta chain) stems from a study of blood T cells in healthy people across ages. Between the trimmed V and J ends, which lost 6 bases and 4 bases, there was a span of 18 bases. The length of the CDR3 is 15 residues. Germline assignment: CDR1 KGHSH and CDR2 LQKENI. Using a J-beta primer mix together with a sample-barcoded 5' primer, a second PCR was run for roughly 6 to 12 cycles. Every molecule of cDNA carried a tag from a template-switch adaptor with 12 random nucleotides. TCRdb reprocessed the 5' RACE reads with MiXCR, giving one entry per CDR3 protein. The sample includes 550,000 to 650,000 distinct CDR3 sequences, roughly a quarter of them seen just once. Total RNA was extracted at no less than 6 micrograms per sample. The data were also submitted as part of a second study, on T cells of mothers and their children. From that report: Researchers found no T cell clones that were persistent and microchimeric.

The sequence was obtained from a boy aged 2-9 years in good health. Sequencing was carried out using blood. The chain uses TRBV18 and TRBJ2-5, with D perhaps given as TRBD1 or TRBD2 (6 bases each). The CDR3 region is CASSPLGGQPETQYF. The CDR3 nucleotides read TGTGCCAGCTCGCCCCTGGGGGGCCAGCCAGAGACCCAGTACTTC.